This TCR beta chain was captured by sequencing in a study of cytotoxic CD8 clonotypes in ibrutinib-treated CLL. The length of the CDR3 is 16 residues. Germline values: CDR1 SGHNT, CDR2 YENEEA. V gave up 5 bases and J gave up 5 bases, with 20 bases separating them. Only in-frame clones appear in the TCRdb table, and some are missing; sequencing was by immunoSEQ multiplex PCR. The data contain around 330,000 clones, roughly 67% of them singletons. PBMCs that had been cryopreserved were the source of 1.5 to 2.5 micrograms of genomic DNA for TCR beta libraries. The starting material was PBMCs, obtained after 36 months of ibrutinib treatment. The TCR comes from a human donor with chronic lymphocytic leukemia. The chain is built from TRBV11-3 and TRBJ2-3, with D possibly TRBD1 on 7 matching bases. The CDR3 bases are TGTGCCAGCAGCAGAGATCCGGGACAGACTAGAGATACGCAGTATTTT. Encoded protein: CASSRDPGQTRDTQYF. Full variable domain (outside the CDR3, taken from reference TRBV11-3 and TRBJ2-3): EAGVVQSPRYKIIEKKQPVAFWCNPISGHNTLYWYLQNLGQGPELLIRYENEEAVDDSQLPKDRFSAERLKGVDSTLKIQPAELGDSAVYLCASSRDPGQTRDTQYFGPGTRLTVL.